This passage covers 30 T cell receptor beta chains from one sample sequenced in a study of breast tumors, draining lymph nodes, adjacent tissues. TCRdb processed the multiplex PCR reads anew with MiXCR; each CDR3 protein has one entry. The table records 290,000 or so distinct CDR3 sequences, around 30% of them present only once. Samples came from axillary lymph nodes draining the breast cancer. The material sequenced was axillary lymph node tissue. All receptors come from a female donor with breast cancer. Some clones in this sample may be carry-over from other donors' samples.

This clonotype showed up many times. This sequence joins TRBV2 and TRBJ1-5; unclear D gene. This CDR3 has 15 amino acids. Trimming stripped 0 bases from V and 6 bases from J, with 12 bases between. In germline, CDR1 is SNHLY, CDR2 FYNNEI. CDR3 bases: TGTGCCAGCAGTGAAGCTAGGGCAGAGGTTCAGCCCCAGCATTTT. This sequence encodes CASSEARAEVQPQHF.

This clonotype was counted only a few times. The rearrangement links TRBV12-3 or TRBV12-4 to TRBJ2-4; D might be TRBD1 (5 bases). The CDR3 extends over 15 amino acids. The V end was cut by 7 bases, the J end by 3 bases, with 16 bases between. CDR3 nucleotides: TGTGCCAGCACCAATCCTCAGGGCGGCAAAAACATTCAGTACTTC. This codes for CASTNPQGGKNIQYF.

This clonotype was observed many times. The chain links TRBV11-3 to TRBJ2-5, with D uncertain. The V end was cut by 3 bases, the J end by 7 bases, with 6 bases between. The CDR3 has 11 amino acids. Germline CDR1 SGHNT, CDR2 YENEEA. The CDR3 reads CASSLTGTQYF. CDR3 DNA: TGTGCCAGCAGCTTGACCGGGACCCAGTACTTC.

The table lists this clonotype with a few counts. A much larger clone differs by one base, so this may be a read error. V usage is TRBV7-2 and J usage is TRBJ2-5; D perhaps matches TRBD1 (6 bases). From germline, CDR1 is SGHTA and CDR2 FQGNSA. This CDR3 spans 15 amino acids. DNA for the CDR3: TGTGCCAGCAGCTTAGGAGCAGGGGTAATAGGGACCCAGCACTTC. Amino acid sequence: CASSLGAGVIGTQHF.

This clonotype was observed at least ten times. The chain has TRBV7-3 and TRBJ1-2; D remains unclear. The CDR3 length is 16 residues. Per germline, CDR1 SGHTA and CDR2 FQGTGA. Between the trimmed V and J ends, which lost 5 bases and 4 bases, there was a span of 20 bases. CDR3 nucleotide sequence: TGTGCCAGCAGCCCCACCGCCGCCGGGTCCTCCTATGGCTACACCTTC. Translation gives CASSPTAAGSSYGYTF.

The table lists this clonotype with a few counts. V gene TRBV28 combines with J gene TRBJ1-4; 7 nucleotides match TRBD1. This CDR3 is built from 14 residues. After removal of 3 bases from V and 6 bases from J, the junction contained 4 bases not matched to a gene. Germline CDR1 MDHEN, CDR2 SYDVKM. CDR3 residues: CASSFTGQDEKLFF. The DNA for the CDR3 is TGTGCCAGCAGTTTTACCGGACAGGATGAAAAACTGTTTTTT.

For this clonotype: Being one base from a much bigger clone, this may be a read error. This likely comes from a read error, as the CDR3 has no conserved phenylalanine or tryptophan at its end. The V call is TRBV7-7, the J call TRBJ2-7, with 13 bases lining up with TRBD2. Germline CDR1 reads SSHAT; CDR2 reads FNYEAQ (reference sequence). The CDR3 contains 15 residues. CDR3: CASSPGLAGEVEQYL. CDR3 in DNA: TGTGCTAGCAGCCCTGGACTAGCGGGAGAGGTTGAGCAGTACCTC.

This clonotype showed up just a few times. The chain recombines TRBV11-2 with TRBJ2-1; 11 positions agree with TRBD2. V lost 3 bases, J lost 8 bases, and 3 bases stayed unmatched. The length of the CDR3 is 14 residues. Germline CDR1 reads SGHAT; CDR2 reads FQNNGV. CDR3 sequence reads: CASSFSGRVYEQFF. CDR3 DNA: TGTGCCAGCAGCTTTAGCGGGAGGGTATATGAGCAGTTCTTC.

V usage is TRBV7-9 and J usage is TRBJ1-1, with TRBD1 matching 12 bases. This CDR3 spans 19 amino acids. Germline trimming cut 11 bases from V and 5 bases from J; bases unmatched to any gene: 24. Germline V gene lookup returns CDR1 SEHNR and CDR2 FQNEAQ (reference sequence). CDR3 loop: CAPTLPPRGDRGRRTEAFF. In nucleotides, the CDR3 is TGTGCCCCCACTCTTCCCCCTCGGGGGGACAGGGGGCGTAGGACTGAAGCTTTCTTT.

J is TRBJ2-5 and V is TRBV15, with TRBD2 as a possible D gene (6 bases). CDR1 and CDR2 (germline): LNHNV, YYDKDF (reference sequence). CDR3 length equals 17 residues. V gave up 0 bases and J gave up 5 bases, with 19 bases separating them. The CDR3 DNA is TGTGCCACCAGCAGAGATTTTACCGGGAGAGACGGGGAGACCCAGTACTTC. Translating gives CATSRDFTGRDGETQYF.

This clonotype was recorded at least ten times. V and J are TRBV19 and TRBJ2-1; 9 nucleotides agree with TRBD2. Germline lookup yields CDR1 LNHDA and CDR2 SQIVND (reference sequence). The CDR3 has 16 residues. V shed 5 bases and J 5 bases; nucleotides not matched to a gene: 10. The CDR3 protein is CASSFGGLAEHNEQFF. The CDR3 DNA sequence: TGTGCCAGTAGTTTCGGGGGACTAGCAGAACACAATGAGCAGTTCTTC. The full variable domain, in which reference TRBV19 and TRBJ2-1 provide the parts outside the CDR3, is DGGITQSPKYLFRKEGQNVTLSCEQNLNHDAMYWYRQDPGQGLRLIYYSQIVNDFQKGDIAEGYSVSREKKESFPLTVTSAQKNPTAFYLCASSFGGLAEHNEQFFGPGTRLTVL.

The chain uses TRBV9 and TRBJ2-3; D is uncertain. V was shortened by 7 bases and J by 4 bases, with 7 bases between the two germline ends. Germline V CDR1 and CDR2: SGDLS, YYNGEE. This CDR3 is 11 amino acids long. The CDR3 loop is CASGTPDTQYF. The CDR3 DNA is TGTGCCAGCGGCACACCAGATACGCAGTATTTT.

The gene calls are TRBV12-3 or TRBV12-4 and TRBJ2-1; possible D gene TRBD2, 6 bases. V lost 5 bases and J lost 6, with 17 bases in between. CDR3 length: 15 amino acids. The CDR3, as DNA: TGTGCCAGCAGTCCCCTAGCGAGAGTACCCAATGAGCAGTTCTTC. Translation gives CASSPLARVPNEQFF.

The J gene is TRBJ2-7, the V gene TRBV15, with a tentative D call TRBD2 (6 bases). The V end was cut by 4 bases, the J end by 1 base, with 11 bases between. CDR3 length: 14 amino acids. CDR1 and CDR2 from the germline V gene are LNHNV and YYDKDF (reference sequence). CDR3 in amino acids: CATSTGLRSYEQYF. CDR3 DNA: TGTGCCACCAGCACGGGACTCAGATCCTACGAGCAGTACTTC.

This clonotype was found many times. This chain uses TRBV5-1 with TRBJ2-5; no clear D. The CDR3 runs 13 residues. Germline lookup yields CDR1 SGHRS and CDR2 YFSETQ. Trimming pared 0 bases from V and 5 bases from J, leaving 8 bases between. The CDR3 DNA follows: TGCGCCAGCAGCTTGGGCCCACGGGAGACCCAGTACTTC. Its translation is CASSLGPRETQYF. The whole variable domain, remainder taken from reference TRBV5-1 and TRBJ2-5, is KAGVTQTPRYLIKTRGQQVTLSCSPISGHRSVSWYQQTPGQGLQFLFEYFSETQRNKGNFPGRFSGRQFSNSRSEMNVSTLELGDSALYLCASSLGPRETQYFGPGTRLLVL.

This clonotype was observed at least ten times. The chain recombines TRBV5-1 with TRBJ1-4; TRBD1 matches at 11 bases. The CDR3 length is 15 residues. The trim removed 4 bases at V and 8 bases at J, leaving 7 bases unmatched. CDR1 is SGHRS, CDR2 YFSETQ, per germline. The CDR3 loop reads CASSIGQGAGEKLFF. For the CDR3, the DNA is TGCGCCAGCAGCATAGGACAGGGGGCTGGAGAAAAACTGTTTTTT.

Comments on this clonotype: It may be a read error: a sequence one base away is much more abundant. The CDR3 coding sequence is TGCAGTGCTAGAGGGGAGGATAGCGGGAGTGGCTACGTGCAGTACTTC. It translates to CSARGEDSGSGYVQYF. This sequence joins TRBV20-1 and TRBJ2-7, with 9 bases lining up with TRBD2. The CDR3 is 16 amino acids. From germline, CDR1 is DFQATT and CDR2 SNEGSKA (reference sequence).

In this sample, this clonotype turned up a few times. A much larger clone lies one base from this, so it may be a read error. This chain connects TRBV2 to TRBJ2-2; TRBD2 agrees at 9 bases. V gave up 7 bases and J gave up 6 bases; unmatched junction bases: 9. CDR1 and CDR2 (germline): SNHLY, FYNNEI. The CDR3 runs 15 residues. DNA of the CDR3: TGTGCCAGCAACTGGTTTAGCGGGAGCCCCGGGGAGCTGTTTTTT. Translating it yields CASNWFSGSPGELFF.

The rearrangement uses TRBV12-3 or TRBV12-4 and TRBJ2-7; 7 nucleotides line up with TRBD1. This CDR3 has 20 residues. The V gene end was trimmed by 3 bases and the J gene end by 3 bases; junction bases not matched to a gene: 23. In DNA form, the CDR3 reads TGTGCCAGCAGTTTTTGGCCGTTCGAGCTGGTCGGTCAGGGGGACTACGAGCAGTACTTC. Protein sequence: CASSFWPFELVGQGDYEQYF.

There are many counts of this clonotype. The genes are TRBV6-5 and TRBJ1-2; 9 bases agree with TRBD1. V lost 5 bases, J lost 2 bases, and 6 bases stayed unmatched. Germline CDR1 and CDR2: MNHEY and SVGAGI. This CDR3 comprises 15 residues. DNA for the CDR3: TGTGCCAGCAGTCCCTTAGGGACAGGGAACTATGGCTACACCTTC. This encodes CASSPLGTGNYGYTF.

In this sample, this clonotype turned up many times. DNA of the CDR3: TGTGCCAGCAGCCCCGGACTAGCGGTCTTGAATGAGCAGTTCTTC. Residues: CASSPGLAVLNEQFF. The chain combines TRBV9 with TRBJ2-1, with 10 positions matching TRBD2. The CDR3 totals 15 residues. Trimming cost V 4 bases and J 7 bases; bases outside gene matches: 8. Germline CDR1 and CDR2: SGDLS and YYNGEE.

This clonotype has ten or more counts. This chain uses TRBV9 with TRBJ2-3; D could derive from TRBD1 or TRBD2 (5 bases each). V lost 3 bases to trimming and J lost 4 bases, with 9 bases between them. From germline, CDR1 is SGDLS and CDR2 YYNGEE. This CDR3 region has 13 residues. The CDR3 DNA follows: TGTGCCAGCAGCGACGGGACCTCAGATACGCAGTATTTT. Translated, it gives CASSDGTSDTQYF. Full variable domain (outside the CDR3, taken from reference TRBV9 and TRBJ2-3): DSGVTQTPKHLITATGQRVTLRCSPRSGDLSVYWYQQSLDQGLQFLIQYYNGEERAKGNILERFSAQQFPDLHSELNLSSLELGDSALYFCASSDGTSDTQYFGPGTRLTVL.

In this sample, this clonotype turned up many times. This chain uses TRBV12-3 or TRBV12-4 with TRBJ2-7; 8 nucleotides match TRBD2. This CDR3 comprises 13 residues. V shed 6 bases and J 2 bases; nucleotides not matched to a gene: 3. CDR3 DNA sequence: TGTGCCAGCAGGAAAGCGGGGGCCTACGAGCAGTACTTC. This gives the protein CASRKAGAYEQYF.

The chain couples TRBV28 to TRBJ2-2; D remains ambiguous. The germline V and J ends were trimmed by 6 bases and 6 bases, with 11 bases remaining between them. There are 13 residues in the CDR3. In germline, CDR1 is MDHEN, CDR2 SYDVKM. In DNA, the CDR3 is TGTGCCAGCAGCCCCCGAAGCGCCGGGGAGCTGTTTTTT. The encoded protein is CASSPRSAGELFF.

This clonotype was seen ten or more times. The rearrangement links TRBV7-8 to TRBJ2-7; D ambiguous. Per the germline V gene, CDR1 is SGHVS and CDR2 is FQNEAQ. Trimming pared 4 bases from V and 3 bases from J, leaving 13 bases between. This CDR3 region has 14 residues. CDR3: CASSSRPQGYEQYF. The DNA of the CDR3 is TGTGCCAGCAGCTCACGTCCCCAAGGCTACGAGCAGTACTTC.

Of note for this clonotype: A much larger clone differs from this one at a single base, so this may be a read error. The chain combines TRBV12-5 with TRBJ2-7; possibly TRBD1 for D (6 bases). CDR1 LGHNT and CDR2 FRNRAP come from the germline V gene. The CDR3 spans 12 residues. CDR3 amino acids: CASVQGHYEQHF. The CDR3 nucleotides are TGTGCTAGTGTGCAGGGGCACTACGAGCAGCACTTC. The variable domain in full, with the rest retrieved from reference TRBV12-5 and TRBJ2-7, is DARVTQTPRHKVTEMGQEVTMRCQPILGHNTVFWYRQTMMQGLELLAYFRNRAPLDDSGMPKDRFSAEMPDATLATLKIQPSEPRDSAVYFCASVQGHYEQHFGPGTRLTVT.

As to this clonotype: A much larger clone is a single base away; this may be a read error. The CDR3 loop is CAGSLVQGSYEQYF. The CDR3 DNA reads as TGTGCCGGCAGCTTGGTGCAGGGGTCCTACGAGCAGTACTTC. The rearrangement joins TRBV7-2 to TRBJ2-7; D may be TRBD1 (6 bases). The CDR3 covers 14 residues. The germline CDR1 and CDR2 sequences are SGHTA and FQGNSA.

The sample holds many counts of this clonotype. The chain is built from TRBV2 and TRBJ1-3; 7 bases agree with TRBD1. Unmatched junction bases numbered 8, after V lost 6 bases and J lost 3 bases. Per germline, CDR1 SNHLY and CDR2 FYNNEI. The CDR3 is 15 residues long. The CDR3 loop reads CASSGGQMGGNTIYF. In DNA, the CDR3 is TGTGCCAGCAGCGGGGGACAGATGGGTGGAAACACCATATATTTT.

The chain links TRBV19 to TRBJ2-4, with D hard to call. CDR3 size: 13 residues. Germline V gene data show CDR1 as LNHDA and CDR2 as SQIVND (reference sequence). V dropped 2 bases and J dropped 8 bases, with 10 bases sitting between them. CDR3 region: CASSISRLDIQYF. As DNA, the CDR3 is TGTGCCAGTAGTATAAGTCGACTGGACATTCAGTACTTC. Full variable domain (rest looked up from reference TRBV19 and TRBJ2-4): DGGITQSPKYLFRKEGQNVTLSCEQNLNHDAMYWYRQDPGQGLRLIYYSQIVNDFQKGDIAEGYSVSREKKESFPLTVTSAQKNPTAFYLCASSISRLDIQYFGAGTRLSVL.

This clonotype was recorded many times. The CDR3 loop reads CASSLEMGEQFF. Written as DNA, the CDR3 is TGTGCCAGCAGCTTAGAAATGGGTGAGCAGTTCTTC. This rearrangement joins TRBV11-2 to TRBJ2-1; D not resolved. Germline V gene lookup returns CDR1 SGHAT and CDR2 FQNNGV. This CDR3 is 12 amino acids long. The V gene lost 0 bases and the J gene lost 9 bases, with 6 bases spanning the gap.